Below are 23 T cell receptor beta chains sequenced from a single sample in a study of T cells in Graves' hyperthyroidism and ophthalmopathy. Amplification of TCR beta CDR3 regions was performed using RNA transcripts as template. The TCR CDR3 first-round RT-PCR relied on the HTBI primer set. TCRdb called the multiplex PCR reads again in MiXCR, with one record for every CDR3 protein. The data show about 610,000 distinct CDR3 sequences, over 12% seen once. Sequenced material: blood. The receptor set was obtained from a woman in her thirties or forties with Graves' ophthalmopathy.

This clonotype was recorded many times. The gene calls are TRBV15 and TRBJ2-7; unclear D gene. The CDR3 is 12 residues long. The germline gives CDR1 LNHNV, CDR2 YYDKDF (reference sequence). Trimming left V 0 bases short and J 6 bases short, with 6 bases between. CDR3 sequence reads: CATSRDPGEQYF. DNA for the CDR3: TGTGCCACCAGCAGAGATCCGGGCGAGCAGTACTTC.

This clonotype was recorded many times. The chain employs TRBV7-2 and TRBJ1-2; D uncertain. Germline V CDR1 and CDR2: SGHTA, FQGNSA. V was clipped by 5 bases and J by 7 bases, with 14 bases between them. CDR3 size: 13 residues. The DNA for the CDR3 is TGTGCCAGCAGCCCGCGGGTTATCGGTGGCTACACCTTC. Translating it yields CASSPRVIGGYTF. The full variable domain, its missing parts supplied by reference TRBV7-2 and TRBJ1-2, is GAGVSQSPSNKVTEKGKDVELRCDPISGHTALYWYRQSLGQGLEFLIYFQGNSAPDKSGLPSDRFSAERTGGSVSTLTIQRTQQEDSAVYLCASSPRVIGGYTFGSGTRLTVV.

The V gene is TRBV19, the J gene TRBJ2-4; a possible D gene is TRBD2 (6 bases). Between the trimmed V and J ends, which lost 6 bases and 2 bases, there was a span of 14 bases. The CDR3 has 15 residues. From germline, CDR1 is LNHDA and CDR2 SQIVND (reference sequence). The CDR3 coding sequence is TGTGCCAGTAGACGGGAGATCCGACCCAAAAACATTCAGTACTTC. Its translation: CASRREIRPKNIQYF.

Many counts were recorded for this clonotype. The gene calls are TRBV13 and TRBJ2-5; 9 positions match TRBD1. The CDR3 sequence is 20 residues long. Losses at the gene ends were 4 bases for V and 3 bases for J; bases not matched to a gene: 21. Germline V gives CDR1 PRHDT, CDR2 FYEKMQ (reference sequence). The CDR3 sequence is CASSSAGQGDGWRGKETQYF. In DNA form, the CDR3 reads TGTGCCAGCAGCTCAGCGGGACAGGGCGACGGGTGGCGAGGGAAAGAGACCCAGTACTTC.

The chain carries TRBV9 and TRBJ2-4, with 9 positions matching TRBD1. Looked up from germline, CDR1 is SGDLS and CDR2 is YYNGEE. Trimming at V came to 0 bases and at J to 0 bases, leaving 7 bases not matched to a gene. The length of the CDR3 is 18 residues. The CDR3 sequence: CASSVVGGQGLAKNIQYF. CDR3 DNA sequence: TGTGCCAGCAGCGTAGTAGGGGGACAGGGCCTAGCCAAAAACATTCAGTACTTC.

The sample holds many counts of this clonotype. V gene TRBV14 combines with J gene TRBJ2-7, with 10 nucleotides matching TRBD1. V lost 3 bases and J lost 3; bases outside the gene matches: 2. CDR3 length: 14 amino acids. Germline CDR1 SGHDN, CDR2 FVKESK. The CDR3 loop reads CASSQTGGLYEQYF. The CDR3 nucleotides read TGTGCCAGCAGCCAGACAGGGGGCCTCTACGAGCAGTACTTC.

In its sample, this clonotype was seen a few times. The rearrangement joins TRBV5-1 to TRBJ1-1; perhaps TRBD1 as D (5 bases). V lost 4 bases and J lost 2, with 21 bases in between. The CDR3 covers 17 residues. CDR1 is SGHRS and CDR2 is YFSETQ in the germline V gene. The chain's CDR3 is CASSVTTPGAFNTEAFF. CDR3 sequence (DNA): TGCGCCAGCAGCGTCACAACCCCCGGGGCCTTTAACACTGAAGCTTTCTTT.

The chain couples TRBV13 to TRBJ2-2; D gene unclear. From germline, CDR1 is PRHDT and CDR2 FYEKMQ (reference sequence). The CDR3 is 16 residues long. Trimming shortened V by 0 bases and J by 6 bases, and 14 bases separated the two germline ends. CDR3 sequence (DNA): TGTGCCAGCAGCTTAGGGCTTCCCATTCGAGCCGGGGAGCTGTTTTTT. Translation: CASSLGLPIRAGELFF.

This clonotype was seen many times. The chain combines TRBV20-1 with TRBJ2-7, with 7 bases fitting TRBD1. From germline, CDR1 is DFQATT and CDR2 SNEGSKA (reference sequence). Trimming took 0 bases from V and 6 from J; bases not matched to a gene: 8. The CDR3 length is 14 residues. The CDR3 sequence: CSARDGTDNREQYF. CDR3 DNA sequence: TGCAGTGCTAGAGATGGGACAGATAATCGCGAGCAGTACTTC.

This rearrangement joins TRBV20-1 to TRBJ2-7; 12 nucleotides align to TRBD2. The CDR3 totals 18 residues. V dropped 0 bases and J dropped 0; count of bases not matched to a gene: 9. Germline V gives CDR1 DFQATT, CDR2 SNEGSKA (reference sequence). As DNA, the CDR3 is TGCAGTGCTAGAGATCGCCCTAGCGGGAGGGCCTTCTCCTACGAGCAGTACTTC. Protein: CSARDRPSGRAFSYEQYF.

This clonotype has ten or more counts. This rearrangement joins TRBV12-5 to TRBJ2-5; unclear D gene. The length of the CDR3 is 12 residues. Trimming pared 1 base from V and 4 bases from J, leaving 4 bases between. Per the germline V gene, CDR1 is LGHNT and CDR2 is FRNRAP. The CDR3: CASGLDIETQYF. The CDR3 DNA reads TGTGCTAGTGGTTTGGATATAGAGACCCAGTACTTC.

The chain employs TRBV5-4 and TRBJ2-2; D ambiguous. CDR3 length: 15 residues. The V gene lost 0 bases and the J gene lost 0 bases, with 6 bases spanning the gap. The V gene's germline CDR1 is SGHNT and CDR2 YYREEE (reference sequence). The CDR3 loop is CASSLGPPNTGELFF. CDR3 coding DNA: TGTGCCAGCAGCTTGGGACCGCCGAACACCGGGGAGCTGTTTTTT.

This clonotype was recorded at least ten times. The chain couples TRBV19 to TRBJ1-1, with 8 nucleotides matching TRBD1. This CDR3 region has 15 residues. Germline CDR1 reads LNHDA; CDR2 reads SQIVND (reference sequence). V shed 3 bases, J shed 8 bases, and the junction held 11 bases outside the gene matches. The CDR3 DNA sequence: TGTGCCAGTAGTATCCTTCCGAACAGGGGGGGGGAAGCTTTCTTT. Translating gives CASSILPNRGGEAFF.

The chain uses TRBV20-1 and TRBJ1-1; D is perhaps TRBD1 (5 bases). Per germline, CDR1 DFQATT and CDR2 SNEGSKA (reference sequence). V was clipped by 2 bases and J by 7 bases, with 14 bases between them. The CDR3 covers 13 residues. CDR3 sequence: CSARWGRQGEAFF. In nucleotides, the CDR3 is TGCAGTGCTAGATGGGGCAGGCAGGGTGAAGCTTTCTTT.

This clonotype showed up many times. V and J are TRBV30 and TRBJ2-2; perhaps TRBD2 as D (6 bases). From germline, CDR1 is GTSNPN and CDR2 SVGIG (reference sequence). The CDR3 has 13 residues. Trimming stripped 5 bases from V and 7 bases from J, with 14 bases between. The CDR3 DNA follows: TGTGCCTGGGGGAGATTAGCGGACGGGGAGCTGTTTTTT. Translating it yields CAWGRLADGELFF. Together with reference TRBV30 and TRBJ2-2, the CDR3 gives the full variable domain: SQTIHQWPATLVQPVGSPLSLECTVEGTSNPNLYWYRQAAGRGLQLLFYSVGIGQISSEVPQNLSASRPQDRQFILSSKKLLLSDSGFYLCAWGRLADGELFFGEGSRLTVL.

This clonotype was seen ten or more times. This chain links TRBV28 with TRBJ2-7, with D perhaps being TRBD1 or TRBD2 (5 bases each). CDR1 MDHEN and CDR2 SYDVKM come from the germline V gene. Trimming took off 5 bases at V and 3 bases at J, with 20 bases between the two ends. CDR3 length: 16 amino acids. The chain's CDR3 is CASSPRGVDDYYEQYF. For the CDR3, the DNA is TGTGCCAGCAGTCCCAGAGGGGTGGACGACTACTACGAGCAGTACTTC.

The chain employs TRBV15 and TRBJ2-2, with a tentative D call TRBD1 (6 bases). Germline CDR1 is LNHNV and CDR2 is YYDKDF (reference sequence). This CDR3 has 14 amino acids. V was shortened by 5 bases and J by 10 bases, with 17 bases between the two germline ends. The CDR3 loop is CATSPRTDPLELFF. In DNA, the CDR3 is TGTGCCACCAGCCCCCGGACAGACCCTCTGGAGCTGTTTTTT.

This clonotype was picked up many times. This rearrangement joins TRBV29-1 to TRBJ2-6, with D possibly being TRBD2 (6 bases). The V gene's germline CDR1 is SQVTM and CDR2 ANQGSEA. The CDR3 length is 17 residues. Trimming left V 3 bases short and J 0 bases short, with 15 bases between. The CDR3 sequence: CSVDVRDPNSGANVLTF. CDR3 sequence (DNA): TGCAGCGTTGATGTGCGGGACCCTAACTCTGGGGCCAACGTCCTGACTTTC.

J is TRBJ2-7 and V is TRBV19; D is perhaps TRBD1 (6 bases). Germline values: CDR1 LNHDA, CDR2 SQIVND (reference sequence). The CDR3 consists of 14 residues. The V gene lost 7 bases and the J gene lost 5 bases, with 18 bases spanning the gap. The DNA of the CDR3 is TGTGCCAGTAAAATACAGGGATCTTTCGACGAGCAGTACTTC. It translates to CASKIQGSFDEQYF. Variable domain in full (rest from reference TRBV19 and TRBJ2-7): DGGITQSPKYLFRKEGQNVTLSCEQNLNHDAMYWYRQDPGQGLRLIYYSQIVNDFQKGDIAEGYSVSREKKESFPLTVTSAQKNPTAFYLCASKIQGSFDEQYFGPGTRLTVT.

This rearrangement joins TRBV15 to TRBJ2-2; D uncertain. CDR3 size: 14 residues. CDR1 and CDR2 from the germline V gene are LNHNV and YYDKDF (reference sequence). Trimming removed 0 bases at V and 1 base at J, with 3 bases between. CDR3 region: CATSREWNTGELFF. As DNA, the CDR3 is TGTGCCACCAGCAGAGAGTGGAACACCGGGGAGCTGTTTTTT.

This clonotype was seen a few times. This sequence joins TRBV3-1 and TRBJ1-1; D possibly corresponds to TRBD1 (6 bases). V was trimmed by 1 base and J by 1 base, leaving 16 bases between them. CDR1 and CDR2 (germline): LGHDT, YNNKEL (reference sequence). The length of the CDR3 is 17 residues. DNA of the CDR3: TGTGCCAGCAGCCAAGCATCTCTCAAACAGGGGAACACTGAAGCTTTCTTT. It codes for CASSQASLKQGNTEAFF.

This clonotype has at least ten counts. The chain recombines TRBV27 with TRBJ2-7; possible D gene TRBD2, 6 bases. CDR1 MNHEY and CDR2 SMNVEV come from the germline V gene (reference sequence). The CDR3 length is 14 residues. Trimming took 3 bases from V and 9 from J, leaving 18 bases between them. The CDR3 DNA follows: TGTGCCAGCAGTTTCCAGGGAGGAGGGCGAAGGCAGTACTTC. Protein product: CASSFQGGGRRQYF.

This clonotype showed up many times. The rearrangement joins TRBV28 to TRBJ2-7; D perhaps matches TRBD2 (6 bases). The V and J ends lost 4 bases and 5 bases respectively, with 18 bases between them. Germline V gene sequence: CDR1 MDHEN, CDR2 SYDVKM. This CDR3 has 15 amino acids. The CDR3 spells CASSSSGVGQDEQYF. In DNA, the CDR3 is TGTGCCAGCAGTTCGTCGGGGGTAGGTCAGGACGAGCAGTACTTC.